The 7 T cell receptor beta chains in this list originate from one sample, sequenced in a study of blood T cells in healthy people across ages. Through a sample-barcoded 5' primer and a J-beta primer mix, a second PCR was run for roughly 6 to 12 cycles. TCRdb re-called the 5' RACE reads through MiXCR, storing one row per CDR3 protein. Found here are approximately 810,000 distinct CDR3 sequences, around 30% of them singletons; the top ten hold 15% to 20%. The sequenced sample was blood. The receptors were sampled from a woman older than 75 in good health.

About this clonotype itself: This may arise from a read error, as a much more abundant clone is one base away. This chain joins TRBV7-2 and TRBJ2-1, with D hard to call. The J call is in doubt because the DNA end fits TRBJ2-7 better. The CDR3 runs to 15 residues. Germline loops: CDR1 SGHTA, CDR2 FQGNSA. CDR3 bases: TGTGCCAGCAGCTCTTACGAGAGCTCCTACAATGAGCAGTACTTC. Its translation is CASSSYESSYNEQYF.

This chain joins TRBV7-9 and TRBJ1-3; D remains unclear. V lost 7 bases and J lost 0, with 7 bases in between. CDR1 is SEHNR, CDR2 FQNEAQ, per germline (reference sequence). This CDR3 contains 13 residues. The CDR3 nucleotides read TGTGCCAGCAAGGGCTTCTCTGGAAACACCATATATTTT. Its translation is CASKGFSGNTIYF.

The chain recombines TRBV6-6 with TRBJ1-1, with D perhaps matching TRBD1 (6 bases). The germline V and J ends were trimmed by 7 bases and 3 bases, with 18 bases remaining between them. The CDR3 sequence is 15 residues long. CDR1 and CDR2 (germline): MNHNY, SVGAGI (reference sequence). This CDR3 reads CASISRGGRYTEAFF. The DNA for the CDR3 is TGTGCCAGCATCTCAAGAGGGGGTCGGTACACTGAAGCTTTCTTT.

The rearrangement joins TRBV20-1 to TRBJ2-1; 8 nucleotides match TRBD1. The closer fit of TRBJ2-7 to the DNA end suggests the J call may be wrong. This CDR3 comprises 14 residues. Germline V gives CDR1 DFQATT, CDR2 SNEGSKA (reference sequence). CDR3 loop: CSAGGQVDYNEQYF. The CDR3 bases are TGCAGTGCTGGGGGACAGGTTGATTACAATGAGCAGTACTTC.

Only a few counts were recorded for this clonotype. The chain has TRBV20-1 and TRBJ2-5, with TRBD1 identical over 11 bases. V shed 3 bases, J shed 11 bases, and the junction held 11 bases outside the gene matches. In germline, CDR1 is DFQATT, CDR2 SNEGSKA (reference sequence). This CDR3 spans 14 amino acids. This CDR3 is CSARGDRGFREQYF. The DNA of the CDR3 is TGCAGTGCTAGGGGGGACAGGGGGTTTAGGGAGCAGTACTTC.

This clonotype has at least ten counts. CDR3 DNA: TGTGCCAGCAGTTACTCAGGCTATTACAATGAGCAGTTCTTC. As protein: CASSYSGYYNEQFF. The chain has TRBV6-2 or TRBV6-3 and TRBJ2-1; D remains ambiguous. The CDR3 contains 14 residues. With 0 bases removed from V and 4 bases from J, the gap between germline ends came to 7 bases. Germline V CDR1 and CDR2: MNHEY, SVGEGT.

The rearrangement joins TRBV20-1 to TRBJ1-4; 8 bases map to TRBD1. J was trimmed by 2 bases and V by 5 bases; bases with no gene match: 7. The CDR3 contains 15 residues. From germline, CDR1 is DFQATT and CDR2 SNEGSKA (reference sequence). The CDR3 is CSAPEQGGTNEKLFF. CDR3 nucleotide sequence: TGCAGTGCTCCAGAACAGGGGGGGACTAATGAAAAACTGTTTTTT.